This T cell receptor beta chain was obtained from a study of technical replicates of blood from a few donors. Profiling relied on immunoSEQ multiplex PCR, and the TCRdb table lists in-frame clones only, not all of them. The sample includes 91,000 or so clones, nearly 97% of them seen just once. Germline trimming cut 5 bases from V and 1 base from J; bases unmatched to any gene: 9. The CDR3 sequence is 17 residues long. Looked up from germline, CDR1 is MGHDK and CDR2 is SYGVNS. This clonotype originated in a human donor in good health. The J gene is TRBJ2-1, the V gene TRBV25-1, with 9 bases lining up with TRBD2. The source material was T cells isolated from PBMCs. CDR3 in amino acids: CASSPTLAGVSYNEQFF. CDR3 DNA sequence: TGTGCCAGCAGTCCCACTTTAGCGGGAGTTTCCTACAATGAGCAGTTCTTC.